The source of this TCR beta chain is a study of blood T cell repertoires in COVID-19. Study as a whole: Italy, Spain and the United States were the sources of the convalescent and acute COVID-19 samples.

Using immunoSEQ multiplex PCR, the repertoire was profiled, and TCRdb retains in-frame clones only, with some absent. This sample carries hundreds of thousands of clones, 70% to 90% of them seen once, and the ten largest clones take approximately 1.8%. Everyone who took part was roughly 18 to 89 years old, and they came from roughly 25 US areas. The sequence was collected from a man in his forties in a cohort exposed to, infected with or recovered from COVID-19 (not recorded which). Sequenced input: PBMCs or T cells enriched from blood (not recorded which).

For the CDR3, the DNA is TGCGCCAGCAGCGCCGACGGACAGGGCGACACTGAAGCTTTCTTT. Protein product: CASSADGQGDTEAFF. V gene TRBV5-1 combines with J gene TRBJ1-1; the match to TRBD1 covers 8 bases. Losses at the gene ends were 4 bases for V and 3 bases for J; bases not matched to a gene: 8. Per the germline V gene, CDR1 is SGHRS and CDR2 is YFSETQ. The CDR3 runs to 15 residues.